The 27 T cell receptor beta chains presented below share a single source sample, sequenced in a study of tumor-infiltrating lymphocytes in localized non-small cell lung cancer. The table came from immunoSEQ multiplex PCR; TCRdb's copy has only in-frame clones and leaves some out. The sample lists about 8,400 clones, under 85% occurring once. The sample was lung tumor tissue. Source of these receptors: a human donor with non-small cell lung cancer.

The chain links TRBV7-2 to TRBJ2-7; TRBD2 might be the D (5 bases). Germline V lookup: CDR1 SGHTA, CDR2 FQGNSA. The CDR3 spans 14 residues. Trimming took 1 base from V and 1 from J, leaving 8 bases between them. Here the CDR3 reads CASSLERLSYEQYF. The CDR3 DNA is TGTGCCAGCAGCTTAGAGCGGTTATCCTACGAGCAGTACTTC. The full variable domain, completed using reference TRBV7-2 and TRBJ2-7, is GAGVSQSPSNKVTEKGKDVELRCDPISGHTALYWYRQSLGQGLEFLIYFQGNSAPDKSGLPSDRFSAERTGGSVSTLTIQRTQQEDSAVYLCASSLERLSYEQYFGPGTRLTVT.

The chain is built from TRBV28 and TRBJ2-7; no definite D call. Deletions cut 3 bases from V and 7 bases from J, with 10 bases between. The CDR3 contains 12 residues. Germline V gives CDR1 MDHEN, CDR2 SYDVKM. The CDR3 bases are TGTGCCAGCAGTTTCGGCGCACCAGAGCAGTACTTC. This encodes CASSFGAPEQYF.

DNA of the CDR3: TGTGCCAGCAGCTCAGAAGGCGGGAGCTCCTGGAATGAGCAGTTCTTC. Translated: CASSSEGGSSWNEQFF. The chain uses TRBV11-2 and TRBJ2-1; the match to TRBD2 covers 7 bases. The J segment lost 7 bases and the V segment lost 4 bases, leaving 13 bases of the junction unmatched. The CDR3 totals 16 residues. CDR1 SGHAT and CDR2 FQNNGV come from the germline V gene.

The rearrangement links TRBV7-6 to TRBJ2-7; D ambiguous. The germline V gene has CDR1 SGHVS and CDR2 FNYEAQ. With 4 bases removed from V and 6 bases from J, the gap between germline ends came to 16 bases. The CDR3 spans 14 residues. CDR3 loop: CASSSSPSLAEQYF. The CDR3 region has the DNA TGTGCCAGCAGCTCCAGCCCCAGTCTTGCCGAGCAGTACTTC.

This chain uses TRBV14 with TRBJ1-1, with TRBD1 as a possible D gene (6 bases). The CDR3 runs 14 residues. In germline, CDR1 is SGHDN, CDR2 FVKESK. Trimming stripped 3 bases from V and 4 bases from J, with 12 bases between. Written as DNA, the CDR3 is TGTGCCAGCAGCCAGGTTTCGGGGGCCACTGAAGCTTTCTTT. Amino acid sequence: CASSQVSGATEAFF.

This clone was seen only a few times. The chain carries TRBV5-1 and TRBJ2-3, with 7 nucleotides matching TRBD1. The ends lost 6 bases at V and 0 bases at J; junction bases unmatched: 13. Germline CDR1 and CDR2: SGHRS and YFSETQ. The CDR3 runs 17 residues. The CDR3 region has the DNA TGCGCCAGCACGGACAGGTCCACTGTACTTAGCACAGATACGCAGTATTTT. Translated: CASTDRSTVLSTDTQYF.

The chain employs TRBV5-8 and TRBJ1-4; D is unclear. The germline V gene encodes CDR1 SGHTS and CDR2 YDEGEE. V lost 1 base and J 6 bases, leaving 10 bases between the germline ends. The CDR3 spans 14 residues. The CDR3 region is CASSLIELHEKLFF. In nucleotides, the CDR3 is TGTGCCAGCAGCTTGATCGAACTTCATGAAAAACTGTTTTTT.

This chain links TRBV7-2 with TRBJ2-3; D is unclear. The CDR3 contains 13 residues. The germline CDR1 and CDR2 sequences are SGHTA and FQGNSA. V was clipped by 1 base and J by 5 bases, with 7 bases between them. CDR3 in DNA: TGTGCCAGCAGCTTAGTTCCCGGAGATACGCAGTATTTT. Translating it yields CASSLVPGDTQYF.

J is TRBJ2-5 and V is TRBV9, with 12 bases lining up with TRBD1. This CDR3 is built from 16 residues. CDR1 is SGDLS, CDR2 YYNGEE, per germline. The V gene end was trimmed by 3 bases and the J gene end by 5 bases; junction bases not matched to a gene: 8. The CDR3 bases are TGTGCCAGCAGCGCAGTAGCCGGGACAGGGGGCGAGACCCAGTACTTC. Encoded protein: CASSAVAGTGGETQYF.

The CDR3 DNA sequence: TGTGCCAGCAGCTTAGATGGGGGAGTCTACGAGCAGTACTTC. It yields the protein CASSLDGGVYEQYF. The rearrangement uses TRBV7-2 and TRBJ2-7; D is perhaps TRBD1 or TRBD2 (5 bases each). V was clipped by 1 base and J by 3 bases, with 10 bases between them. This CDR3 is 14 amino acids long. Germline V gives CDR1 SGHTA, CDR2 FQGNSA. The variable domain in full, completed from reference TRBV7-2 and TRBJ2-7, reads GAGVSQSPSNKVTEKGKDVELRCDPISGHTALYWYRQSLGQGLEFLIYFQGNSAPDKSGLPSDRFSAERTGGSVSTLTIQRTQQEDSAVYLCASSLDGGVYEQYFGPGTRLTVT.

J is TRBJ1-3 and V is TRBV5-5; D is unresolved. Germline V gene lookup returns CDR1 SGHKS and CDR2 YYEKEE (reference sequence). The ends were cut back, 5 bases at V and 0 bases at J, with 6 bases in the middle. This CDR3 is 13 amino acids long. CDR3 DNA sequence: TGTGCCAGCAGTACCGTCTCTGGAAACACCATATATTTT. It codes for CASSTVSGNTIYF.

This sequence joins TRBV4-2 and TRBJ2-7, with 12 bases aligning to TRBD2. This CDR3 is 14 amino acids long. CDR1 and CDR2 from the germline V gene are LGHNA and YNFKEQ. The J segment lost 4 bases and the V segment lost 3 bases, leaving 1 base of the junction unmatched. The CDR3: CASSHGTSGYEQYF. CDR3 nucleotides: TGTGCCAGCAGCCACGGGACTAGCGGGTACGAGCAGTACTTC.

The V call is TRBV7-2, the J call TRBJ2-7; D gene ambiguous. CDR1 is SGHTA, CDR2 FQGNSA, per germline. There are 14 residues in the CDR3. Trimming cost V 4 bases and J 1 base, with 11 bases left between them. The CDR3 nucleotides read TGTGCCAGCAGCTCTTCTTTAGATTCCTACGAGCAGTACTTC. This translates into CASSSSLDSYEQYF.

The chain uses TRBV7-9 and TRBJ1-3, with TRBD1 matching 8 bases. CDR1 is SEHNR and CDR2 is FQNEAQ in the germline V gene (reference sequence). V was clipped by 4 bases and J by 2 bases; unmatched bases: 4. The CDR3 is 15 amino acids. The CDR3 bases are TGTGCCAGCAGCTCGCAGGGGGCCCCTGGAAACACCATATATTTT. This encodes CASSSQGAPGNTIYF.

A few counts support this clone. In nucleotides, the CDR3 is TGTGCCAGTAGACCCCAAGGGGGGGATACGCAGTATTTT. Encoded protein: CASRPQGGDTQYF. This chain joins TRBV19 and TRBJ2-3; tentatively, D is TRBD1 or TRBD2 (6 bases each). Germline V gene sequence: CDR1 LNHDA, CDR2 SQIVND (reference sequence). The CDR3 loop spans 13 amino acids. V was shortened by 6 bases and J by 6 bases, with 13 bases between the two germline ends.

The chain recombines TRBV5-1 with TRBJ1-1, with unresolved D. V gave up 7 bases and J gave up 5 bases, with 18 bases separating them. Germline V gives CDR1 SGHRS, CDR2 YFSETQ. The CDR3 totals 14 residues. CDR3 sequence reads: CASGETTAGTEAFF. CDR3 coding DNA: TGCGCCAGCGGGGAGACAACCGCGGGGACTGAAGCTTTCTTT. Full variable domain (outside the CDR3, taken from reference TRBV5-1 and TRBJ1-1): KAGVTQTPRYLIKTRGQQVTLSCSPISGHRSVSWYQQTPGQGLQFLFEYFSETQRNKGNFPGRFSGRQFSNSRSEMNVSTLELGDSALYLCASGETTAGTEAFFGQGTRLTVV.

The rearrangement links TRBV28 to TRBJ1-2, with 8 bases matching TRBD1. Looked up from germline, CDR1 is MDHEN and CDR2 is SYDVKM. J lost 6 bases, V lost 2 bases, and 8 bases had no gene match. The length of the CDR3 is 15 residues. CDR3 protein: CASSLNDRQGNGYTF. In DNA form, the CDR3 reads TGTGCCAGCAGTTTAAATGATCGACAGGGGAATGGCTACACCTTC.

This clone was detected a few times. This chain connects TRBV5-1 to TRBJ2-7; TRBD1 matches at 7 bases. V lost 0 bases and J lost 2; bases outside the gene matches: 8. The germline CDR1 and CDR2 sequences are SGHRS and YFSETQ. The CDR3 has 16 residues. The DNA for the CDR3 is TGCGCCAGCAGCTTGGAGCCAGGGGGTTCCCCCTACGAGCAGTACTTC. Translating gives CASSLEPGGSPYEQYF.

This chain joins TRBV7-8 and TRBJ2-7, with 12 nucleotides matching TRBD2. The V and J ends lost 5 bases and 1 base, in that order; junction bases with no gene match: 3. The CDR3 is 15 residues long. Germline CDR1 SGHVS, CDR2 FQNEAQ. The CDR3 region is CASSTLAGGSYEQYF. CDR3 DNA sequence: TGTGCCAGCAGCACCCTAGCGGGAGGGTCCTACGAGCAGTACTTC. Full variable domain (missing parts from reference TRBV7-8 and TRBJ2-7): GAGVSQSPRYKVAKRGQDVALRCDPISGHVSLFWYQQALGQGPEFLTYFQNEAQLDKSGLPSDRFFAERPEGSVSTLKIQRTQQEDSAVYLCASSTLAGGSYEQYFGPGTRLTVT.

CDR3 protein: CASGREETQYF. The CDR3, as DNA: TGTGCCAGCGGCCGAGAAGAGACCCAGTACTTC. The V call is TRBV2, the J call TRBJ2-5; D is undetermined. V was clipped by 8 bases and J by 3 bases, with 7 bases between them. The CDR3 is 11 residues long. Germline V gene lookup returns CDR1 SNHLY and CDR2 FYNNEI.

This clone was found once. The V call is TRBV5-1, the J call TRBJ2-7, with no clear D. Trimming cost V 4 bases and J 3 bases, with 5 bases left between them. Germline V gene data show CDR1 as SGHRS and CDR2 as YFSETQ. This CDR3 is 11 amino acids long. CDR3 coding DNA: TGCGCCAGCAGCCCAGGCTACGAGCAGTACTTC. It codes for CASSPGYEQYF. The whole variable domain, filled in from reference TRBV5-1 and TRBJ2-7, reads KAGVTQTPRYLIKTRGQQVTLSCSPISGHRSVSWYQQTPGQGLQFLFEYFSETQRNKGNFPGRFSGRQFSNSRSEMNVSTLELGDSALYLCASSPGYEQYFGPGTRLTVT.

The chain has TRBV19 and TRBJ2-1; 9 bases agree with TRBD2. The V segment lost 5 bases and the J segment 8 bases; nucleotides outside the gene matches: 16. This CDR3 comprises 17 residues. Germline assignment: CDR1 LNHDA and CDR2 SQIVND (reference sequence). The CDR3 region has the DNA TGTGCCAGTAGTCCCCGGGGCGCGGGAGGGCGATATCATGAGCAGTTCTTC. The encoded protein is CASSPRGAGGRYHEQFF.

This chain links TRBV27 with TRBJ2-7; 10 positions match TRBD1. This CDR3 has 14 amino acids. Germline-derived CDR1 and CDR2 are MNHEY and SMNVEV (reference sequence). J gave up 9 bases and V 3 bases, and 8 bases lay outside the gene matches. The CDR3 here is CASSFSGTGVAQYF. As DNA, the CDR3 is TGTGCCAGCAGTTTCTCCGGGACAGGGGTAGCGCAGTACTTC.

The chain recombines TRBV10-3 with TRBJ2-3; possibly TRBD1 or TRBD2 for D (6 bases each). CDR3 size: 15 residues. Deletions cut 3 bases from V and 6 bases from J, with 16 bases between. Looked up from germline, CDR1 is ENHRY and CDR2 is SYGVKD. CDR3 region: CAISERGARMDTQYF. CDR3 DNA: TGTGCCATCAGTGAAAGGGGGGCTCGTATGGATACGCAGTATTTT.

The genes are TRBV7-2 and TRBJ2-1; D not certain. Germline CDR1 is SGHTA and CDR2 is FQGNSA. This CDR3 spans 12 amino acids. The germline V and J ends were trimmed by 2 bases and 5 bases, with 4 bases remaining between them. CDR3 coding DNA: TGTGCCAGCAGCTTATTTAACAATGAGCAGTTCTTC. It codes for CASSLFNNEQFF. Supplemented by reference TRBV7-2 and TRBJ2-1, the full variable domain reads GAGVSQSPSNKVTEKGKDVELRCDPISGHTALYWYRQSLGQGLEFLIYFQGNSAPDKSGLPSDRFSAERTGGSVSTLTIQRTQQEDSAVYLCASSLFNNEQFFGPGTRLTVL.

V and J are TRBV10-2 and TRBJ2-1, with 12 bases identical to TRBD2. The CDR3 is 13 residues long. Trimming took 7 bases from V and 7 from J; bases not matched to a gene: 2. Germline lookup yields CDR1 WSHSY and CDR2 SAAADI. CDR3 sequence (DNA): TGCGCCAGCACTGGACTAGCGGGAAATGAGCAGTTCTTC. As protein: CASTGLAGNEQFF.

This sequence joins TRBV11-3 and TRBJ1-1; maybe TRBD1 (5 bases). This CDR3 region has 13 residues. Trimming took off 2 bases at V and 6 bases at J, with 10 bases between the two ends. Germline CDR1 and CDR2: SGHNT and YENEEA. The CDR3 region is CASSLPGTSEAFF. DNA for the CDR3: TGTGCCAGCAGCTTACCAGGGACTTCTGAAGCTTTCTTT.